This TCR beta chain emerged from a study of control samples from healthy donors and cancer patients. Trimming took 3 bases from V and 3 from J; bases not matched to a gene: 3. The CDR3 is 14 residues long. The germline gives CDR1 MNHEY, CDR2 SMNVEV (reference sequence). Here immunoSEQ multiplex PCR was the method, and the copy in TCRdb shows in-frame clones only, minus some. Counted here are 130,000 or so clones, under 90% occurring once; the ten biggest clones make up approximately 8%. The receptor was derived from a man between 50 and 59 years old with head and neck cancer. The rearrangement joins TRBV27 to TRBJ2-7; TRBD1 matches at 9 bases. What was sequenced was PBMCs. The chain's CDR3 is CASSFGTGNYEQYF. The CDR3 DNA reads as TGTGCCAGCAGTTTTGGGACAGGGAACTACGAGCAGTACTTC.